This TCR beta chain was observed in a study of human T cells and chemical hapten exposure. Study information: The use of 2% DPC on approximately 2 cm by approximately 2 cm of upper inner arm skin constituted sensitization. Mostly female patients had alopecia areata, totalis or universalis.

This CDR3 has 15 residues. Germline V gene sequence: CDR1 WSHSY, CDR2 SAAADI. Trimming shortened V by 2 bases and J by 2 bases, and 9 bases separated the two germline ends. Time point noted: pre-sensitization, week 0. Treatment described: therapeutic diphenylcyclopropenone sensitization with weekly scalp DPC. The study drew its donors from alopecia patients who were 18 to 70 years old and suitable for DPC. The authors' processing: From approximately 20,000 to 700,000 TCRs were found per sample, with a median of approximately 96,000. TCRdb reprocessed the RACE reads via MiXCR and lists one record per CDR3 protein. The authors' filters were not applied to this entry. Among under 200,000 distinct CDR3 sequences listed, roughly 30% were seen once.

Here the sequenced sample was whole blood, taken in connection with sensitization to the hapten diphenylcyclopropenone (DPC). V is TRBV10-2 and J is TRBJ2-2; D is unresolved. The sequence was obtained from a woman younger than 45 with alopecia areata. Some clones in this sample may be carry-over from other donors' samples. Here the CDR3 reads CASSEVAANTGELFF. In DNA, the CDR3 is TGCGCCAGCAGTGAGGTAGCAGCCAACACCGGGGAGCTGTTTTTT.